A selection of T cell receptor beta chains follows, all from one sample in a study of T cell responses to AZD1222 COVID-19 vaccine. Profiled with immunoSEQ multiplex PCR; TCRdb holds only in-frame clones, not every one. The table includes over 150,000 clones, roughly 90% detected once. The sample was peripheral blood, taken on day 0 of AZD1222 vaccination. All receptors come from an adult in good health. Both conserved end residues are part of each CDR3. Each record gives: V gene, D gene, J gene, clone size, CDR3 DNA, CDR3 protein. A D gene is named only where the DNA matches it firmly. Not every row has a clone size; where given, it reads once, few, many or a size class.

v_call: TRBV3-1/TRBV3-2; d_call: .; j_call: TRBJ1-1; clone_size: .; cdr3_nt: TGTGCCAGCAGCCAAGATCTTGGAGGGCCGGCTGAAGCTTTCTTT; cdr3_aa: CASSQDLGGPAEAFF
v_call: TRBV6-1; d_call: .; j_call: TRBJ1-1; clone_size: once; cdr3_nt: TGTGCCAGCAGTGACGTGGGACACCCGAACACTGAAGCTTTCTTT; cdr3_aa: CASSDVGHPNTEAFF
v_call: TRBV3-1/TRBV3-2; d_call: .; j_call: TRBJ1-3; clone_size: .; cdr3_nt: TGTGCCAGCAGCCTCTCCCCGGGACAACTAAACACCATATATTTT; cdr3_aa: CASSLSPGQLNTIYF
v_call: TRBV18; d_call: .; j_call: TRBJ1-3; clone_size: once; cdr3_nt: TGTGCCAGCTCACAACAGGGCTCTGGAAACACCATATATTTT; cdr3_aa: CASSQQGSGNTIYF
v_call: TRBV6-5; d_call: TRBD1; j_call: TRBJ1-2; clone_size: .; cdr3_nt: TGTGCCGGGCGGGGGGACAGGGGTTTCTATGGCTACACCTTC; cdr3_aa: CAGRGDRGFYGYTF
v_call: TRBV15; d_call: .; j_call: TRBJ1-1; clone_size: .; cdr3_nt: TGTGCCACCAGCAGAGATCGGCAGGGACGAACTGAAGCTTTCTTT; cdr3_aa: CATSRDRQGRTEAFF
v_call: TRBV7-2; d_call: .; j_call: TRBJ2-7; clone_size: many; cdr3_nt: TGTGCCAGCGGGTTTAGCGCGCCCTACGAGCAGTACTTC; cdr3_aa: CASGFSAPYEQYF
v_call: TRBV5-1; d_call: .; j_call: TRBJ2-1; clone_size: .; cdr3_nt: TGCGCCAGCAGCTTTGGGTCTATCTACAATGAGCAGTTCTTC; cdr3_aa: CASSFGSIYNEQFF
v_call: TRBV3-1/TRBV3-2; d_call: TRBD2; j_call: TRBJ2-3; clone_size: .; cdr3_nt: TGTGCCAGCAGCCAGGTTTCTAGCGGCCTGAGCACAGATACGCAGTATTTT; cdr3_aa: CASSQVSSGLSTDTQYF
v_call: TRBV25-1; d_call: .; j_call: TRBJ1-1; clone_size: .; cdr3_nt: TGTGCCAGCAGTGAAACCTTGGCGAACACTGAAGCTTTCTTT; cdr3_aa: CASSETLANTEAFF
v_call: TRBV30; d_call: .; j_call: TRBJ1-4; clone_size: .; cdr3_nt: TGTGCCTGGAGTCCACTGGGGCTGACTAATGAAAAACTGTTTTTT; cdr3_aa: CAWSPLGLTNEKLFF
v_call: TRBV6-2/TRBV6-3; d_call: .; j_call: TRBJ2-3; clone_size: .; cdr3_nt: TGTGCCAGCAGTCCACCTACAGGGTGGATCACAGATACGCAGTATTTT; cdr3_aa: CASSPPTGWITDTQYF
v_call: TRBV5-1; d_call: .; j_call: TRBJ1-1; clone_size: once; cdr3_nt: TGCGCCAGCAGCTTGGGGGAGGACGCTGAAGCTTTCTTT; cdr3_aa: CASSLGEDAEAFF
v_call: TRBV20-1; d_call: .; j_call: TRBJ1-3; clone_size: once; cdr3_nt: TGCAGTGCTAGTAACAGGGTGTACTCTGGAAACACCATATATTTT; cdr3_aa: CSASNRVYSGNTIYF
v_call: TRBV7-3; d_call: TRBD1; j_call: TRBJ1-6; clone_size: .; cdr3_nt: TGTGCCAGCAGCCAGACAGGGGACAATTCACCCCTCCACTTT; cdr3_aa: CASSQTGDNSPLHF
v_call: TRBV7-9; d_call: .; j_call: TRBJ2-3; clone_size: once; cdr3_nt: TGTGCCAGCAGCTTAGGGGTTTGGACACCCAAAGAGCGACCAGATACGCAGTATTTT; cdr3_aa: CASSLGVWTPKERPDTQYF
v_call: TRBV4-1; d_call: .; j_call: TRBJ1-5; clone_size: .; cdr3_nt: TGCGCCAGCAGCCAAGATGATGCAGTCAATCAGCCCCAGCATTTT; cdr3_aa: CASSQDDAVNQPQHF
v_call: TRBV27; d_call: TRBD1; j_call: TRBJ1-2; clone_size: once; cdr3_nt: TGTGCCAGCAGTCCGACAGGGGGTCGATTTGGCTACACCTTC; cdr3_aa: CASSPTGGRFGYTF
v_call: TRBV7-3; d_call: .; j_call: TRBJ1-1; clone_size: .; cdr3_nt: TGTGCCAGCAGCTTAACAGGGGCCGCGAACACTGAAGCTTTCTTT; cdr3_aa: CASSLTGAANTEAFF
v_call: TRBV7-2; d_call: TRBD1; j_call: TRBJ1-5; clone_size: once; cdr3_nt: TGTGCCAGCAGTTCCTGGATCGGACAGGGGGGGAATCAGCCCCAGCATTTT; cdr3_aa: CASSSWIGQGGNQPQHF
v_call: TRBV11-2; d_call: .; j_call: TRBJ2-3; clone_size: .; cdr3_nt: TGTGCCAGCAGACCACGGCAAACCTTCACAGATACGCAGTATTTT; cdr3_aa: CASRPRQTFTDTQYF
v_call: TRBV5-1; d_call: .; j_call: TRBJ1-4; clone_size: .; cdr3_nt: TGCGCCAGCAGCCCCCTGGGGGGGACTAATGAAAAACTGTTTTTT; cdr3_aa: CASSPLGGTNEKLFF
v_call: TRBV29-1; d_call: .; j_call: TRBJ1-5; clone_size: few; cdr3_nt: TGCAGCGTCGGTACCCGGAATAGCAATCAGCCCCAGCATTTT; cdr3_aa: CSVGTRNSNQPQHF
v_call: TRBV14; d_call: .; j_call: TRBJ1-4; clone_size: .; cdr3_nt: TGTGCCAGCAGCCAAGGCGGGAGCCAGTCTCGCGCGCTGTTTTTT; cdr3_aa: CASSQGGSQSRALFF
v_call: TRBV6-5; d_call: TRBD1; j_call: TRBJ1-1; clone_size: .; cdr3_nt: TGTGCCAGCAGAGTAGACAGGGACACTGAAGCTTTCTTT; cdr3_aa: CASRVDRDTEAFF
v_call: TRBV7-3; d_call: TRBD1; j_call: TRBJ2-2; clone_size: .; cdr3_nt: TGTGCCAGCAGCTTAGGACCCGGACAGGCGCGGACCGGGGAGCTGTTTTTT; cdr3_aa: CASSLGPGQARTGELFF
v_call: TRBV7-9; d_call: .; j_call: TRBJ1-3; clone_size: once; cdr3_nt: TGTGCCAGCAGCGAAGGATTTGGAAACACCATATATTTT; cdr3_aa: CASSEGFGNTIYF
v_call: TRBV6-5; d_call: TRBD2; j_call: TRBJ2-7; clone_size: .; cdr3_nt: TGTGCCAGCAGTTCCCACAATCCGGGACTAGCGTACGAGCAGTACTTC; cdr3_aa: CASSSHNPGLAYEQYF
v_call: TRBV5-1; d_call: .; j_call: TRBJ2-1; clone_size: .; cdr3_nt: TGCGCCAGCAGCTTGGGGGGTGACAATGAGCAGTTCTTC; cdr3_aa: CASSLGGDNEQFF
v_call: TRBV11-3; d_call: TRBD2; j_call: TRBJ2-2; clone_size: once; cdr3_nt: TGTGCCAGCAGCTCCGCGGGGGCGAACACCGGGGAGCTGTTTTTT; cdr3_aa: CASSSAGANTGELFF
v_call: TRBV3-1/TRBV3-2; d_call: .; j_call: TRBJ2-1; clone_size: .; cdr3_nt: TGTGCCAGCAACACGGGCGGGACCTACAATGAGCAGTTCTTC; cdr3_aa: CASNTGGTYNEQFF
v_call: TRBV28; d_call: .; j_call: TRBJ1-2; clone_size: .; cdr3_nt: TGTGCCAGCAGTTCCAGCGACAGCTATGGCTACACCTTC; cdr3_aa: CASSSSDSYGYTF
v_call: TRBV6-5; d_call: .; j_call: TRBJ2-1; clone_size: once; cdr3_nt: TGTGCCAGCAGTTACTCGGGCAGCCGGGACAATGAGCAGTTCTTC; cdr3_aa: CASSYSGSRDNEQFF
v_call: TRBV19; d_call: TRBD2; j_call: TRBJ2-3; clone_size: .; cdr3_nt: TGTGCCAGTAGTTTGGGACTAGCGGGAGTGAGAGATACGCAGTATTTT; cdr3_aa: CASSLGLAGVRDTQYF
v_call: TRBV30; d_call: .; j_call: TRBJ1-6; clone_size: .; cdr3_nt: TGTGCCTGGAGAGCGCGCTATAATTCACCCCTCCACTTT; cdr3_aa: CAWRARYNSPLHF
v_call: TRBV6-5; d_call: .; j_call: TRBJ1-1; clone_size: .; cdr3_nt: TGTGCCAGCAGTTACCAAGGCGCTGAAGCTTTCTTT; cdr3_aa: CASSYQGAEAFF
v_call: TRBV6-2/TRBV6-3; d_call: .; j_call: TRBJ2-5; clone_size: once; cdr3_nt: TGTGCCAGCAGTATAAGGGTAGGGAAAGAGACCCAGTACTTC; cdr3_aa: CASSIRVGKETQYF
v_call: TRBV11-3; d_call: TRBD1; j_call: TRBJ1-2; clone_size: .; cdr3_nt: TGTGCCAGCAGCACGCGGACAGGGGGCTCCTATGGCTACACCTTC; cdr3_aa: CASSTRTGGSYGYTF